These 32 T cell receptor beta chains originate from one sample sequenced in a study of shared clonotypes between healthy human individuals. Naive-designated CD8 cells lacked CD45RO, were positively enriched for CCR7, and omitted terminally differentiated effector memory CD45RA+ cells. Repertoires were generated with immunoSEQ multiplex PCR, while TCRdb's copy carries only in-frame clones and drops some. The data hold more than 2 million clones, with about 94% observed a single time. The sequenced sample was naive CD8+ T cells from PBMCs. Receptors were obtained from a man younger than 35 in good health. Some clones in this sample may be carry-over from other donors' samples.

V and J are TRBV10-3 and TRBJ1-2; unclear D gene. The CDR3 has 15 residues. Germline V gene data show CDR1 as ENHRY and CDR2 as SYGVKD. V gave up 4 bases and J gave up 4 bases, with 16 bases separating them. In DNA form, the CDR3 reads TGTGCCATCAGTGCTGGAGCGGGGAGTAGCTATGGCTACACCTTC. Its translation: CAISAGAGSSYGYTF.

The J gene is TRBJ2-1, the V gene TRBV5-6, with D unclear. The length of the CDR3 is 13 residues. The V gene's germline CDR1 is SGHDT and CDR2 YYEEEE. The germline V and J ends were trimmed by 0 bases and 4 bases, with 5 bases remaining between them. CDR3 protein: CASSLGIYNEQFF. The CDR3 nucleotides read TGTGCCAGCAGCTTGGGAATTTACAATGAGCAGTTCTTC.

The sample holds one count of this clone. Other DNA sequences in the same sample also yield this CDR3. The V and J genes are TRBV6-1 and TRBJ2-7, with a possible D match to TRBD1 (6 bases). Germline V gene data show CDR1 as MNHNS and CDR2 as SASEGT. The germline V and J ends were trimmed by 3 bases and 2 bases, with 11 bases remaining between them. This CDR3 has 14 residues. DNA of the CDR3: TGTGCCAGCAGTGAGCGACAGGTCACCTACGAGCAGTACTTC. Translation gives CASSERQVTYEQYF.

The J gene is TRBJ1-1, the V gene TRBV6-5; D unresolved. Germline V lookup: CDR1 MNHEY, CDR2 SVGAGI. Trimming removed 0 bases from V and 0 bases from J, with 11 bases in between. The CDR3 loop spans 16 amino acids. The CDR3 DNA reads as TGTGCCAGCAGTTACTCGAGGGTAGTACTGAACACTGAAGCTTTCTTT. It translates to CASSYSRVVLNTEAFF.

The chain uses TRBV19 and TRBJ2-1; 10 nucleotides line up with TRBD2. Per germline, CDR1 LNHDA and CDR2 SQIVND (reference sequence). Losses at the gene ends were 6 bases for V and 5 bases for J; bases not matched to a gene: 7. This CDR3 comprises 15 residues. CDR3 in DNA: TGTGCCAGTAGGGCCTGGACTAGCGGAGACAATGAGCAGTTCTTC. Protein: CASRAWTSGDNEQFF.

This CDR3 is CASSSRTSGNSYNEQFF. CDR3 nucleotide sequence: TGTGCCAGCAGTTCCCGGACTAGCGGGAATTCCTACAATGAGCAGTTCTTC. This chain joins TRBV27 and TRBJ2-1; 12 bases line up with TRBD2. The V and J ends lost 4 bases and 1 base, in that order; junction bases with no gene match: 5. Germline lookup yields CDR1 MNHEY and CDR2 SMNVEV (reference sequence). The CDR3 extends over 17 amino acids.

The V gene is TRBV6-6, the J gene TRBJ1-2; 8 nucleotides agree with TRBD1. Germline CDR1 is MNHNY and CDR2 is SVGAGI (reference sequence). Germline trimming cut 11 bases from V and 1 base from J; bases unmatched to any gene: 9. The CDR3 has 14 residues. This CDR3 is CAGWTGNLNYGYTF. The CDR3 region has the DNA TGTGCCGGTTGGACAGGGAACCTTAACTATGGCTACACCTTC.

To note about this clone: The sample holds other DNA sequences that translate to the same CDR3. The rearrangement uses TRBV5-1 and TRBJ2-7, with TRBD1 matching over 9 bases. This CDR3 comprises 13 residues. Germline values: CDR1 SGHRS, CDR2 YFSETQ. Unmatched junction bases numbered 3, after V lost 5 bases and J lost 3 bases. Here the CDR3 DNA reads TGCGCCAGCAGTGGGGGACAGGGCTACGAGCAGTACTTC. As protein: CASSGGQGYEQYF.

The rearrangement joins TRBV28 to TRBJ2-3; 9 bases are a match to TRBD2. The CDR3 has 20 residues. The ends lost 6 bases at V and 5 bases at J; junction bases unmatched: 24. Germline V lookup: CDR1 MDHEN, CDR2 SYDVKM. CDR3 DNA sequence: TGTGCCAGCAGCCCGCTACTTCGGCGGGAGGGCACTGAGGGTGAAGATACGCAGTATTTT. This codes for CASSPLLRREGTEGEDTQYF.

The rearrangement uses TRBV9 and TRBJ1-2; D is unclear. The CDR3 contains 14 residues. V was cut by 4 bases and J by 4 bases, with 14 bases left in between. Germline assignment: CDR1 SGDLS and CDR2 YYNGEE. The chain's CDR3 is CASSPSGSGYGYTF. The CDR3 region has the DNA TGTGCCAGCAGCCCCTCCGGGTCGGGCTATGGCTACACCTTC.

This sequence joins TRBV28 and TRBJ2-7, with D hard to call. This CDR3 comprises 14 residues. Germline-derived CDR1 and CDR2 are MDHEN and SYDVKM. V lost 7 bases, J lost 0 bases, and 13 bases lay in between. The CDR3 DNA reads as TGTGCCAGCATAAGGTCACCGACCTCCTACGAGCAGTACTTC. Its translation is CASIRSPTSYEQYF.

The rearrangement uses TRBV29-1 and TRBJ1-2; D is unresolved. The CDR3 runs 12 residues. Germline CDR1 reads SQVTM; CDR2 reads ANQGSEA. Between the trimmed V and J ends, which lost 6 bases and 7 bases, there was a span of 15 bases. This CDR3 is CSVLGPIRGYTF. DNA of the CDR3: TGCAGCGTGCTCGGCCCTATCCGTGGCTACACCTTC.

V and J are TRBV6-1 and TRBJ2-2; D ambiguous. Per the germline V gene, CDR1 is MNHNS and CDR2 is SASEGT. The CDR3 sequence is 11 residues long. The V and J ends lost 6 bases and 7 bases respectively, with 6 bases between them. The CDR3 region has the DNA TGTGCCAGCAGACTAATCGGGGAGCTGTTTTTT. Its protein is CASRLIGELFF.

The rearrangement links TRBV14 to TRBJ1-1; unclear D gene. The CDR3 totals 14 residues. Germline CDR1 reads SGHDN; CDR2 reads FVKESK. Trimming took 10 bases from V and 2 from J, leaving 17 bases between them. CDR3 sequence reads: CANQQSSSNTEAFF. The CDR3, as DNA: TGTGCCAACCAACAGTCATCCTCCAACACTGAAGCTTTCTTT.

This clone was seen just once. The rearrangement uses TRBV4-3 and TRBJ1-1; possible D gene TRBD1, 5 bases. Germline assignment: CDR1 LGHNA and CDR2 YSLEER. Trimming pared 1 base from V and 4 bases from J, leaving 13 bases between. The CDR3 extends over 15 amino acids. The chain's CDR3 is CASSQVKWGSTEAFF. The CDR3 DNA sequence: TGCGCCAGCAGCCAAGTTAAGTGGGGGAGCACTGAAGCTTTCTTT.

CDR3 bases: TGTGCCAGCAGCCGGACAGTGGACGAAAAACTGTTTTTT. Translated: CASSRTVDEKLFF. The rearrangement uses TRBV6-6 and TRBJ1-4; perhaps TRBD1 as D (6 bases). Deletions cut 6 bases from V and 8 bases from J, with 13 bases between. The CDR3 has 13 residues. From germline, CDR1 is MNHNY and CDR2 SVGAGI (reference sequence).

V usage is TRBV2 and J usage is TRBJ2-3; TRBD2 aligns across 11 bases. J was trimmed by 1 base and V by 8 bases; bases with no gene match: 8. Looked up from germline, CDR1 is SNHLY and CDR2 is FYNNEI. The CDR3 has 16 residues. The DNA for the CDR3 is TGTGCCAGCCGATTAGAGACTAGCGGGGGCACAGATACGCAGTATTTT. Its protein product is CASRLETSGGTDTQYF.

The CDR3 here is CASSYERSSYEQYF. For the CDR3, the DNA is TGTGCCAGCAGTTACGAGCGGAGCTCCTACGAGCAGTACTTC. The chain carries TRBV6-5 and TRBJ2-7, with D perhaps matching TRBD2 (5 bases). V was shortened by 2 bases and J by 0 bases, with 8 bases between the two germline ends. Germline-derived CDR1 and CDR2 are MNHEY and SVGAGI. This CDR3 comprises 14 residues.

This chain joins TRBV28 and TRBJ1-5, with 11 bases lining up with TRBD1. The germline V gene has CDR1 MDHEN and CDR2 SYDVKM. Germline trimming cut 3 bases from V and 0 bases from J; bases unmatched to any gene: 13. The CDR3 has 20 residues. The CDR3 nucleotides read TGTGCCAGCAGTTTCCCCCCCGGGACAGGGGGATTCTATAGCAATCAGCCCCAGCATTTT. Amino acid sequence: CASSFPPGTGGFYSNQPQHF.

The V gene is TRBV7-9, the J gene TRBJ2-3, with D possibly matching TRBD2 (6 bases). Germline assignment: CDR1 SEHNR and CDR2 FQNEAQ (reference sequence). The CDR3 runs 13 residues. V shed 5 bases and J shed 4 bases, with 10 bases lying between them. In nucleotides, the CDR3 is TGTGCCAGCAGCAGAGGGACTCCAGATACGCAGTATTTT. It yields the protein CASSRGTPDTQYF. Together with reference TRBV7-9 and TRBJ2-3, the CDR3 gives the full variable domain: DTGVSQNPRHKITKRGQNVTFRCDPISEHNRLYWYRQTLGQGPEFLTYFQNEAQLEKSRLLSDRFSAERPKGSFSTLEIQRTEQGDSAMYLCASSRGTPDTQYFGPGTRLTVL.

The chain has TRBV5-8 and TRBJ2-5; no definite D call. The J call may be wrong; the DNA end is better matched by TRBJ2-7. From germline, CDR1 is SGHTS and CDR2 YDEGEE. This CDR3 contains 12 residues. CDR3 nucleotides: TGTGCCAGCAGCTTAAGCAGGACCGAGCAGTACTTC. It encodes CASSLSRTEQYF.

This chain connects TRBV11-2 to TRBJ2-7, with a possible D match to TRBD1 (5 bases). The V and J ends lost 5 bases and 4 bases respectively, with 18 bases between them. CDR3 size: 15 residues. Per germline, CDR1 SGHAT and CDR2 FQNNGV. This chain's CDR3 is CASSQPGYDPYEQYF. For the CDR3, the DNA is TGTGCCAGCAGCCAACCAGGGTATGACCCGTACGAGCAGTACTTC. The variable domain in full, with the rest retrieved from reference TRBV11-2 and TRBJ2-7, is EAGVAQSPRYKIIEKRQSVAFWCNPISGHATLYWYQQILGQGPKLLIQFQNNGVVDDSQLPKDRFSAERLKGVDSTLKIQPAKLEDSAVYLCASSQPGYDPYEQYFGPGTRLTVT.

The gene calls are TRBV6-1 and TRBJ2-5; 11 nucleotides line up with TRBD2. The germline V gene encodes CDR1 MNHNS and CDR2 SASEGT. The ends lost 3 bases at V and 5 bases at J; junction bases unmatched: 14. The CDR3 has 18 residues. CDR3 bases: TGTGCCAGCAGTGATCTGGCCCGGCTAGCGGGAGGTTTGGAGACCCAGTACTTC. This codes for CASSDLARLAGGLETQYF.

The chain uses TRBV13 and TRBJ1-1; TRBD1 is a possible D gene (6 bases). The CDR3 is 14 amino acids. In germline, CDR1 is PRHDT, CDR2 FYEKMQ (reference sequence). Trimming took off 5 bases at V and 4 bases at J, with 14 bases between the two ends. The CDR3 DNA is TGTGCCAGCAGCGCCCTGACAGGAATCACTGAAGCTTTCTTT. Translated: CASSALTGITEAFF.

The chain links TRBV6-5 to TRBJ2-3, with D tentatively TRBD2 (6 bases). Trimming stripped 4 bases from V and 7 bases from J, with 21 bases between. The germline gives CDR1 MNHEY, CDR2 SVGAGI. The CDR3 consists of 16 residues. The CDR3 region is CASSWVVRGELYTQYF. The CDR3 DNA follows: TGTGCCAGCAGTTGGGTTGTGCGGGGTGAACTATATACGCAGTATTTT.

The rearrangement links TRBV19 to TRBJ2-3; D may be TRBD1 or TRBD2 (5 bases each). The CDR3 spans 20 residues. Germline CDR1 and CDR2: LNHDA and SQIVND (reference sequence). V was pared by 5 bases and J by 2 bases, with 29 bases between. The CDR3: CASSFDVGESRGWTTDTQYF. CDR3 coding DNA: TGTGCCAGTAGTTTCGATGTTGGCGAGTCCCGGGGCTGGACCACAGATACGCAGTATTTT.

This sequence joins TRBV28 and TRBJ2-1, with D maybe TRBD2 (6 bases). V lost 2 bases to trimming and J lost 2 bases, with 10 bases between them. CDR1 MDHEN and CDR2 SYDVKM come from the germline V gene. The CDR3 is made up of 15 amino acids. CDR3 region: CASSLVASAYNEQFF. The CDR3 bases are TGTGCCAGCAGTTTAGTGGCTAGCGCCTACAATGAGCAGTTCTTC.

The chain links TRBV30 to TRBJ2-1; D not resolved. The V end was cut by 0 bases, the J end by 7 bases, with 10 bases between. Germline CDR1 and CDR2: GTSNPN and SVGIG (reference sequence). The CDR3 extends over 13 amino acids. The CDR3 DNA reads TGTGCCTGGAGTGTGCTTTACGGGAATGAGCAGTTCTTC. Translated, it gives CAWSVLYGNEQFF. Full variable domain (missing parts from reference TRBV30 and TRBJ2-1): SQTIHQWPATLVQPVGSPLSLECTVEGTSNPNLYWYRQAAGRGLQLLFYSVGIGQISSEVPQNLSASRPQDRQFILSSKKLLLSDSGFYLCAWSVLYGNEQFFGPGTRLTVL.

The V and J genes are TRBV28 and TRBJ2-1; the match to TRBD1 covers 8 bases. CDR3 size: 14 residues. Germline assignment: CDR1 MDHEN and CDR2 SYDVKM. The V segment lost 6 bases and the J segment 3 bases; nucleotides outside the gene matches: 4. The CDR3 is CASSQGAIYNEQFF. In nucleotides, the CDR3 is TGTGCCAGCAGCCAGGGGGCGATCTACAATGAGCAGTTCTTC. The full variable domain, rest sourced from reference TRBV28 and TRBJ2-1, is DVKVTQSSRYLVKRTGEKVFLECVQDMDHENMFWYRQDPGLGLRLIYFSYDVKMKEKGDIPEGYSVSREKKERFSLILESASTNQTSMYLCASSQGAIYNEQFFGPGTRLTVL.

CDR3 coding DNA: TGTGCCAGCAGTACCTGGACAGACTCCTATGGCTACACCTTC. Residues: CASSTWTDSYGYTF. V is TRBV28 and J is TRBJ1-2; TRBD1 might be the D (6 bases). The CDR3 covers 14 residues. V was trimmed by 5 bases and J by 4 bases, leaving 14 bases between them. Germline assignment: CDR1 MDHEN and CDR2 SYDVKM.

CDR3: CASSQTSGSFPHEQYF. CDR3 nucleotide sequence: TGTGCCAGCAGCCAAACTAGCGGGAGCTTTCCCCACGAGCAGTACTTC. The J gene is TRBJ2-7, the V gene TRBV5-4; 11 positions match TRBD2. This CDR3 comprises 16 residues. Germline CDR1 SGHNT, CDR2 YYREEE (reference sequence). After removal of 4 bases from V and 5 bases from J, the junction contained 11 bases not matched to a gene. The complete variable domain, with remaining parts taken from reference TRBV5-4 and TRBJ2-7, reads ETGVTQSPTHLIKTRGQQVTLRCSSQSGHNTVSWYQQALGQGPQFIFQYYREEENGRGNFPPRFSGLQFPNYSSELNVNALELDDSALYLCASSQTSGSFPHEQYFGPGTRLTVT.

The gene calls are TRBV6-5 and TRBJ2-6; D is unresolved. The length of the CDR3 is 13 residues. V was trimmed by 6 bases and J by 4 bases, leaving 7 bases between them. Germline V gene sequence: CDR1 MNHEY, CDR2 SVGAGI. The CDR3 here is CASSKAGANVLTF. The CDR3 DNA is TGTGCCAGCAGCAAGGCCGGGGCCAACGTCCTGACTTTC.